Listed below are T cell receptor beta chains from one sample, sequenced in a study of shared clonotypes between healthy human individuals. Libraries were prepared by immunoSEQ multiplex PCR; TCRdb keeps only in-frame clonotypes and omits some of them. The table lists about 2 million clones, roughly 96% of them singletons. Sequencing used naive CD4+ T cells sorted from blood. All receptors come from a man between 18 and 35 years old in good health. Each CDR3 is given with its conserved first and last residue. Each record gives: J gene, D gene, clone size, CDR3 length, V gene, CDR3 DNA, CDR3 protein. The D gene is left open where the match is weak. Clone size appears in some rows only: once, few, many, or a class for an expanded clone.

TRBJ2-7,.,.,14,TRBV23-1,TGCGCCAGCAGTCTTGGCGGGAAAGCCTACGAGCAGTACTTC,CASSLGGKAYEQYF
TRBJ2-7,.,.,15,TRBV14,TGTGCCAGCAGCCAAGATCGATGGCACCCCTACGAGCAGTACTTC,CASSQDRWHPYEQYF
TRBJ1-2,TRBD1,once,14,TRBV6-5,TGTGCCAGCAGTTACTCGGACAGGGGAAGCGGCTACACCTTC,CASSYSDRGSGYTF
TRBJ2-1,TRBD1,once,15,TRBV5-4,TGTGCCAGCAGCTTGGGGGACAGGGACTACAATGAGCAGTTCTTC,CASSLGDRDYNEQFF
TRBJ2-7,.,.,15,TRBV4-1,TGCGCCAGCAGCCAGTTACCGGACGGATCCTACGAGCAGTACTTC,CASSQLPDGSYEQYF
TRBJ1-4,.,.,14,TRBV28,TGTGCCAGCAGTTTAATACGCGATTTGGAAAAACTGTTTTTT,CASSLIRDLEKLFF
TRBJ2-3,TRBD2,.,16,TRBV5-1,TGCGCCAGCACCCCCGGGAGAGCGGGGGGCACAGATACGCAGTATTTT,CASTPGRAGGTDTQYF
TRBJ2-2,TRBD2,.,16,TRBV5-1,TGCGCCAGCAGCCCTCGGGGGGGGCTAGACACCGGGGAGCTGTTTTTT,CASSPRGGLDTGELFF
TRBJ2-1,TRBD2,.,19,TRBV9,TGTGCCAGCACCCGTAGTGGGACTAGCGGGAGGGCCGGTCTCAATGAGCAGTTCTTC,CASTRSGTSGRAGLNEQFF
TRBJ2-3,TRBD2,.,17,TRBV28,TGTGCCAGCAGTTTATCGAGACTAGCGGGGGGGGCCGATACGCAGTATTTT,CASSLSRLAGGADTQYF
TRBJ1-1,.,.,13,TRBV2,TGTGCCAGCAGTGAAGAAACCCGGACCGAGGCTTTCTTT,CASSEETRTEAFF
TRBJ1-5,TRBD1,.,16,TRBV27,TGTGCCAGCAGTGGGAGCTACAGGGGGCGAAGTCAGCCCCAGCATTTT,CASSGSYRGRSQPQHF
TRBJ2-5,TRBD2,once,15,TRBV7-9,TGTGCCAGCAGCTTAGTCCTAGCGGGACAAGAGACCCAGTACTTC,CASSLVLAGQETQYF
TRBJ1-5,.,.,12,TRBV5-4,TGTGCCAGCAGCCTAGACGATCAGCCCCAGCATTTT,CASSLDDQPQHF
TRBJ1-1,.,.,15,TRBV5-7,TGTGCCAGCAGCTTGATAGGGGGGCTCAACACTGAAGCTTTCTTT,CASSLIGGLNTEAFF
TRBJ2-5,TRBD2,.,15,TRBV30,TGTGCCTGGAGTGTACAACTAGCGGGGGGGGAGACCCAGTACTTC,CAWSVQLAGGETQYF
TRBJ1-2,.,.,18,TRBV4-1,TGCGCCAGCAGCCAAGGCCAGCTCCGAGCCGCCTTCGACTATGGCTACACCTTC,CASSQGQLRAAFDYGYTF
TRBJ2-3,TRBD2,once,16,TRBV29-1,TGCAGCGTCGGAGGACTAGCGGGAGAAAGCACAGATACGCAGTATTTT,CSVGGLAGESTDTQYF
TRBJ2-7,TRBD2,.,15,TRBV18,TGTGCCAGCTCACGGGGGACTAGCGCGGACTACGAGCAGTACTTC,CASSRGTSADYEQYF
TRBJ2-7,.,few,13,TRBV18,TGTGCCAGCTCACCAGAAGCCACCCTCGAGCAGTACTTC,CASSPEATLEQYF
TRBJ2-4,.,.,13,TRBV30,TGTGCCTGGAGTCCACGGGGACAAAACATTCAGTACTTC,CAWSPRGQNIQYF
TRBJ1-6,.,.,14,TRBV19,TGTGCCAGTAGTATTCAGAACTATAATTCACCCCTCCACTTT,CASSIQNYNSPLHF
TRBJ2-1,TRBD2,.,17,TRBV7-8,TGTGCCAGCAGCTTAGTACCGAGCGGGGGGCTCTACAATGAGCAGTTCTTC,CASSLVPSGGLYNEQFF
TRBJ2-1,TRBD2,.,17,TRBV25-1,TGTGCCAGCAGTGACCTTAGCGGGAGTGGAGTGTTCAATGAGCAGTTCTTC,CASSDLSGSGVFNEQFF
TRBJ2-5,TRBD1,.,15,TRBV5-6,TGTGCCAGCAGCCCAGGGACAGGGAGGTGGGAGACCCAGTACTTC,CASSPGTGRWETQYF
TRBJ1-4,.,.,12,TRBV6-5,TGTGCCATCAGTGAGATCGGTGAAAAACTGTTTTTT,CAISEIGEKLFF
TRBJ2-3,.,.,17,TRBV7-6,TGTGCCAGCAGCTTAATTGGTAGCGGAGTTATCACAGATACGCAGTATTTT,CASSLIGSGVITDTQYF
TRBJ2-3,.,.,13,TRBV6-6,TGTGCCAGCAGTGGGGAGGTAGGAGATACGCAGTATTTT,CASSGEVGDTQYF
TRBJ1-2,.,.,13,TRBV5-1,TGCGCCAGCAGGACCCAGGGAGGTGATGGCTACACCTTC,CASRTQGGDGYTF
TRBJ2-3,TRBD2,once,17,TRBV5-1,TGCGCCAGCAGCCCCGTTCGAGGAGCGGGAGCTGCAGATACGCAGTATTTT,CASSPVRGAGAADTQYF
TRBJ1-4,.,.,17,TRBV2,TGTGCCAGCAGTTCAAGTGCCTTGGGGGGCCGGGGTGAAAAACTGTTTTTT,CASSSSALGGRGEKLFF
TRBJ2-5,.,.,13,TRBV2,TGTGCCAGCAGTGATCGAGTCCCAGAGACCCAGTACTTC,CASSDRVPETQYF
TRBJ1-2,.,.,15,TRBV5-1,TGCGCCAGCAGCCTAACCGGGACACCAAAAGGTGGCTACACCTTC,CASSLTGTPKGGYTF
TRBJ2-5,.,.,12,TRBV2,TGTGCCAGCAGTGGTCGGGGAAAGACCCAGTACTTC,CASSGRGKTQYF
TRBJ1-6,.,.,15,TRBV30,TGTGCCTGGAGTGCACGTCAGACGGCTAATTCACCCCTCCACTTT,CAWSARQTANSPLHF
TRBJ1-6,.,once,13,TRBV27,TGTGCCAGCAGTTTATCCGGGTGGTCACCCCTCCACTTT,CASSLSGWSPLHF